These T cell receptor beta chains were read from a single sample in a study of shared clonotypes between healthy human individuals. Method: immunoSEQ multiplex PCR; TCRdb's copy keeps in-frame clones and lacks some. The repertoire consists of some 2.1 million clones, with approximately 95% occurring once and the leading ten covering 0.13%. Sequences were obtained from naive CD4+ T cells sorted from blood. The receptors come from a man younger than 35 in good health. CDR3s include the opening cysteine and the closing phenylalanine or tryptophan. A D gene is named only where the DNA matches it firmly. A row's size may be missing; if present it is once, few, many or a size class.

d_gene	abundance	j_gene	v_gene	CDR3nt	CDR3aa
-	-	TRBJ2-7	TRBV9	TGTGCCAGCAGCGTAGGTGGGGGAGACGAGCAGTACTTC	CASSVGGGDEQYF
TRBD1	-	TRBJ1-4	TRBV7-9	TGTGCCAGCAGCTTAGGACAGGGGGCGTGGGAAAAACTGTTTTTT	CASSLGQGAWEKLFF
-	-	TRBJ1-2	TRBV18	TGTGCCAGCTCACCCCTTTTACAGGCCCTTACAAACTATGGCTACACCTTC	CASSPLLQALTNYGYTF
TRBD1	-	TRBJ2-1	TRBV6-5	TGTGCCAGCAGCAAAACCGGGACAGGCTACAATGAGCAGTTCTTC	CASSKTGTGYNEQFF
-	-	TRBJ2-7	TRBV21-1	TGTGCCAGCAGCAGCGGGTACGAGCAGTACTTC	CASSSGYEQYF
-	once	TRBJ2-1	TRBV27	TGTGCCAGCAGTTTAGAGGGAGCTCCTCACAATGAGCAGTTCTTC	CASSLEGAPHNEQFF
-	-	TRBJ2-2	TRBV29-1	TGCAGCGTTGCAATAGCCCGAGCTCCCGGGGAGCTGTTTTTT	CSVAIARAPGELFF
TRBD1	-	TRBJ1-1	TRBV7-9	TGTGCCAGCAGCGAGGGACAGCTTACTGAAGCTTTCTTT	CASSEGQLTEAFF
-	-	TRBJ1-4	TRBV4-3	TGCGCCAGCAGCCAAGGAGGGGCTTATAATGAAAAACTGTTTTTT	CASSQGGAYNEKLFF
TRBD1	-	TRBJ2-5	TRBV4-1	TGCGCCAGCAGCCAAGGGCAGGGGGCGCTAACAGAGACCCAGTACTTC	CASSQGQGALTETQYF
TRBD1	-	TRBJ1-6	TRBV5-1	TGCGCCAGCAGCTTCGGGACAGCCAATTCACCCCTCCACTTT	CASSFGTANSPLHF
-	-	TRBJ2-1	TRBV6-1	TGTGCCAGCAGGCGGACAGATTTACCTGTTTGGGAGGAGTTCTTC	CASRRTDLPVWEEFF
-	-	TRBJ1-2	TRBV21-1	TGTGCCAGCACCTCAAGGTGGGGGGACTATGGCTACACCTTC	CASTSRWGDYGYTF